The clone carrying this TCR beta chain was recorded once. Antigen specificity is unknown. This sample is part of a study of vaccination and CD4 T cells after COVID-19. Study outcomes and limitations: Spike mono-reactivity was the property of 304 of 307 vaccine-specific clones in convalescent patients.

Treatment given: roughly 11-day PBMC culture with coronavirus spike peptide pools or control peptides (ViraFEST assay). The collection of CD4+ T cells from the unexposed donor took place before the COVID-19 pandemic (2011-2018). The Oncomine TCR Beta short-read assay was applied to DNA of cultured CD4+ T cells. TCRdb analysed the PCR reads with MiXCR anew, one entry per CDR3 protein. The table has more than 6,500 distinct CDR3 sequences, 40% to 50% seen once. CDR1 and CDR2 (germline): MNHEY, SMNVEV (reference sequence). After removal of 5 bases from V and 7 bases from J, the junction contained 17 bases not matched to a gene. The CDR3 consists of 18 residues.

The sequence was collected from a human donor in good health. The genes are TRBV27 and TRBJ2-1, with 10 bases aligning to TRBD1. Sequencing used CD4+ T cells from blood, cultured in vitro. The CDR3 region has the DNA TGTGCCAGCAGTCAAAAGCCCCCCGGGACAGGGGATAAGAATGAGCAGTTCTTC. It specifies CASSQKPPGTGDKNEQFF.